Each of the 14 T cell receptor beta chains below was sequenced from the same sample in a study of blood T cells in healthy people across ages. Primers used in a second PCR of roughly 7 to 12 cycles were a sample-barcoded 5' primer and a J-beta primer mix. TCRdb called the 5' RACE reads again in MiXCR, with one record for every CDR3 protein. The sample holds some 1.4 million distinct CDR3 sequences, roughly 45% seen once. Material: blood. These receptors all stem from a woman aged 18 to 35 in good health.

This sequence joins TRBV20-1 and TRBJ1-4; TRBD1 is a possible D gene (5 bases). The CDR3 loop spans 15 amino acids. Trimming took off 3 bases at V and 5 bases at J, with 16 bases between the two ends. Per the germline V gene, CDR1 is DFQATT and CDR2 is SNEGSKA (reference sequence). This chain's CDR3 is CSARPDEGWNEKLFF. CDR3 nucleotides: TGCAGTGCTAGGCCCGATGAGGGGTGGAATGAAAAACTGTTTTTT.

The chain recombines TRBV10-3 with TRBJ2-2; TRBD2 matches at 10 bases. Looked up from germline, CDR1 is ENHRY and CDR2 is SYGVKD. The CDR3 runs to 15 residues. V lost 3 bases, J lost 5 bases, and 3 bases stayed unmatched. The CDR3 sequence is CAISDGAGGTGELFF. DNA for the CDR3: TGTGCCATCAGTGATGGAGCGGGAGGGACCGGGGAGCTGTTTTTT.

The V call is TRBV2, the J call TRBJ1-6; 7 bases fit TRBD1. Trimming at V came to 4 bases and at J to 14 bases, leaving 11 bases not matched to a gene. CDR1 and CDR2 from the germline V gene are SNHLY and FYNNEI. The CDR3 length is 14 residues. CDR3 region: CASSGEGQICTLHF. CDR3 coding DNA: TGTGCCAGCAGTGGAGAGGGACAGATTTGTACCCTCCACTTT.

The V and J genes are TRBV6-1 and TRBJ2-2; weak D call: TRBD2 (5 bases). The V end was cut by 0 bases, the J end by 5 bases, with 10 bases between. The CDR3 is made up of 15 amino acids. Germline lookup yields CDR1 MNHNS and CDR2 SASEGT. The DNA of the CDR3 is TGTGCCAGCAGTGAAGCAGGACTTAAAACCGGGGAGCTGTTTTTT. It codes for CASSEAGLKTGELFF.

There are a few counts of this clonotype. This chain links TRBV4-1 with TRBJ2-5, with 10 nucleotides matching TRBD2. The CDR3 contains 19 residues. Trimming cost V 0 bases and J 2 bases; bases outside gene matches: 12. Germline CDR1 MGHRA, CDR2 YSYEKL. As DNA, the CDR3 is TGCGCCAGCAGCCAAGAAGGGGCTAGCGGGAGAGGGAGACAAGAGACCCAGTACTTC. As protein: CASSQEGASGRGRQETQYF.

The chain links TRBV28 to TRBJ1-2; 7 bases agree with TRBD1. J lost 4 bases, V lost 7 bases, and 18 bases had no gene match. This CDR3 has 17 amino acids. The germline gives CDR1 MDHEN, CDR2 SYDVKM. The DNA for the CDR3 is TGTGCCAGCATAGTTGGAGGGGGCACGTTTCTGAGCTATGGCTACACCTTC. Translated: CASIVGGGTFLSYGYTF.

As concerns this clonotype: At one of its ends the junction is not consistent with the germline gene, which may arise from a read error. The rearrangement links TRBV10-3 to TRBJ2-5; tentatively, D is TRBD1 or TRBD2 (5 bases each). CDR3 length equals 17 residues. CDR1 is ENHRY and CDR2 is SYGVKD in the germline V gene. CDR3 bases: TGTGCCATCAGCGAGGGGAAGGCCCGGGACGGCCAAGCGACCCAGTACTTC. Protein product: CAISEGKARDGQATQYF.

This clonotype showed up just a few times. The chain uses TRBV2 and TRBJ2-3; possible D gene TRBD2, 6 bases. Germline assignment: CDR1 SNHLY and CDR2 FYNNEI. The ends were cut back, 8 bases at V and 0 bases at J, with 18 bases in the middle. The CDR3 is 16 residues long. CDR3 nucleotide sequence: TGTGCCAGCTGGGGCCCCCAGCGGGCTAGCACAGATACGCAGTATTTT. Residues: CASWGPQRASTDTQYF.

The V gene is TRBV2, the J gene TRBJ2-3; maybe TRBD2 (6 bases). This CDR3 comprises 12 residues. Germline values: CDR1 SNHLY, CDR2 FYNNEI. V dropped 9 bases and J dropped 2 bases, with 9 bases sitting between them. CDR3 amino acids: CARGDSTDTQYF. In DNA form, the CDR3 reads TGTGCCAGAGGGGACTCCACAGATACGCAGTATTTT.

Ten or more counts support this clonotype. This chain joins TRBV24-1 and TRBJ1-1; no firm D call. The germline V gene encodes CDR1 KGHDR and CDR2 SFDVKD. The CDR3 totals 15 residues. Trimming stripped 4 bases from V and 4 bases from J, with 15 bases between. The CDR3 is CATSDPVRGGTEAFF. The DNA for the CDR3 is TGTGCCACCAGTGACCCGGTGCGGGGAGGCACTGAAGCTTTCTTT.

This rearrangement joins TRBV6-5 to TRBJ2-7; no firm D call. The germline gives CDR1 MNHEY, CDR2 SVGAGI. V was pared by 9 bases and J by 4 bases, with 28 bases between. This CDR3 is built from 17 residues. Here the CDR3 reads CARAVKSETFGMYEQYF. In DNA, the CDR3 is TGTGCCAGAGCAGTTAAATCAGAAACCTTTGGGATGTACGAGCAGTACTTC.

A few counts support this clonotype. The chain employs TRBV6-5 and TRBJ2-1; the match to TRBD2 covers 7 bases. CDR3 length: 16 amino acids. The junction had 9 bases not matched to a gene; V was cut back by 4 bases and J by 3 bases. Germline-derived CDR1 and CDR2 are MNHEY and SVGAGI. The CDR3 loop is CASSSWGVAGYNEQFF. CDR3 nucleotide sequence: TGTGCCAGCAGTTCCTGGGGGGTAGCGGGCTACAATGAGCAGTTCTTC.

This clonotype was seen a single time. The chain recombines TRBV5-1 with TRBJ2-1, with TRBD2 matching 7 bases. This CDR3 comprises 16 residues. Looked up from germline, CDR1 is SGHRS and CDR2 is YFSETQ. With 0 bases clipped from V and 0 bases from J, the junction kept 3 bases outside the gene matches. The CDR3 reads CASSLVGDYSYNEQFF. CDR3 nucleotide sequence: TGCGCCAGCAGCTTGGTGGGGGACTACTCCTACAATGAGCAGTTCTTC.

The chain has TRBV4-1 and TRBJ2-7; 9 bases match TRBD2. Per germline, CDR1 MGHRA and CDR2 YSYEKL. The V and J ends lost 1 base and 0 bases, in that order; junction bases with no gene match: 4. CDR3 size: 16 residues. The CDR3 here is CASSQGSGGSSYEQYF. The CDR3 coding sequence is TGCGCCAGCAGCCAAGGGAGCGGGGGGAGCTCCTACGAGCAGTACTTC.